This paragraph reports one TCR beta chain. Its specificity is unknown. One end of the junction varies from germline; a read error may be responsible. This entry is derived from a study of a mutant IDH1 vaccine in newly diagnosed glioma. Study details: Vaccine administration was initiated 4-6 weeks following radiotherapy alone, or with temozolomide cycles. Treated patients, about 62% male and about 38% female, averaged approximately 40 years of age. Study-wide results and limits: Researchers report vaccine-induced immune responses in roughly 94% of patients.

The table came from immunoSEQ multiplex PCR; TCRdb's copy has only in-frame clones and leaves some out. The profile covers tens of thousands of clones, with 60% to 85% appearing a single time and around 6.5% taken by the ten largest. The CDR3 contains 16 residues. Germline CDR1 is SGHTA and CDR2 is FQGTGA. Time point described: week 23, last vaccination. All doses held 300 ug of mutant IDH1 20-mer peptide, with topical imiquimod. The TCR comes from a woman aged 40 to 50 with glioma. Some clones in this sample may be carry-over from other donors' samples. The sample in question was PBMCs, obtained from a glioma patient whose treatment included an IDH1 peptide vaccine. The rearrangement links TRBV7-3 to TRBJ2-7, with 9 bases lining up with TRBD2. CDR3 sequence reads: CASSLSRLSGGNEQYF. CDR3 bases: TGCGCCAGCAGCTTAAGTAGACTCAGCGGGGGGAACGAGCAGTACTTC.